The next 17 T cell receptor beta chains were all read from a single sample in a study of CD8 T cells in ankylosing spondylitis. MiXCR, applied by TCRdb to the 5' RACE reads, yields one record per CDR3 protein. The repertoire holds about 310,000 distinct CDR3 sequences, with less than 25% as singletons. The sequenced sample was blood, either unsorted or a sorted T cell fraction (not recorded which). The receptors derive from a female donor with ankylosing spondylitis or in good health (not recorded which).

This clonotype was observed a few times. This chain links TRBV28 with TRBJ2-7; D remains ambiguous. Germline assignment: CDR1 MDHEN and CDR2 SYDVKM. V was clipped by 7 bases and J by 0 bases, with 13 bases between them. The CDR3 extends over 14 amino acids. The CDR3 DNA is TGTGCCAGCACCCCTAGAACGAGCTCCTACGAGCAGTACTTC. Translation: CASTPRTSSYEQYF.

In this sample, this clonotype turned up many times. The chain recombines TRBV27 with TRBJ2-7; 11 nucleotides align to TRBD2. CDR3 size: 19 residues. Trimming at V came to 3 bases and at J to 3 bases, leaving 16 bases not matched to a gene. The germline V gene encodes CDR1 MNHEY and CDR2 SMNVEV (reference sequence). CDR3 loop: CASSLRAGLAELGFYEQYF. DNA for the CDR3: TGTGCCAGCAGTTTGAGAGCGGGACTAGCGGAACTGGGGTTCTACGAGCAGTACTTC.

The DNA of the CDR3 is TGTGCCAGCAGCCAAGAGGGGGGACTACGAGATACGCAGTATTTT. As protein: CASSQEGGLRDTQYF. The chain employs TRBV3-1 and TRBJ2-3; 7 nucleotides match TRBD2. With 0 bases clipped from V and 5 bases from J, the junction kept 5 bases outside the gene matches. The CDR3 runs 15 residues. Per the germline V gene, CDR1 is LGHDT and CDR2 is YNNKEL (reference sequence).

A few counts support this clonotype. The V call is TRBV7-2, the J call TRBJ1-5; D might be TRBD1 (5 bases). Trimming took 4 bases from V and 6 from J, leaving 16 bases between them. The CDR3 is 15 amino acids. Germline V CDR1 and CDR2: SGHTA, FQGNSA. The CDR3 loop reads CASSSTVRFTQPQHF. The CDR3 region has the DNA TGTGCCAGCAGCTCGACAGTACGATTTACTCAGCCCCAGCATTTT.

This clonotype was seen a handful of times. The CDR3 protein is CASREAGETQYF. CDR3 nucleotide sequence: TGCGCCAGCAGAGAAGCGGGGGAGACCCAGTACTTC. The V and J genes are TRBV5-1 and TRBJ2-5; TRBD2 matches at 7 bases. The CDR3 loop spans 12 amino acids. With V trimmed by 5 bases and J by 5 bases, 3 bases remained unmatched. Germline values: CDR1 SGHRS, CDR2 YFSETQ.

The chain links TRBV4-2 to TRBJ1-4; D gene unclear. The CDR3 is made up of 16 amino acids. The ends were cut back, 3 bases at V and 0 bases at J, with 11 bases in the middle. CDR1 is LGHNA and CDR2 is YNFKEQ in the germline V gene. CDR3 amino acids: CASSQLDGATNEKLFF. In DNA form, the CDR3 reads TGTGCCAGCAGCCAGTTGGACGGGGCAACTAATGAAAAACTGTTTTTT.

The chain recombines TRBV20-1 with TRBJ2-7, with unresolved D. V lost 1 base and J 5 bases, leaving 6 bases between the germline ends. This CDR3 has 11 amino acids. CDR1 is DFQATT, CDR2 SNEGSKA, per germline (reference sequence). The CDR3 is CSARVRDEQYF. CDR3 in DNA: TGCAGTGCTAGAGTACGGGACGAGCAGTACTTC.

The V call is TRBV20-1, the J call TRBJ2-7; maybe TRBD1 (5 bases). CDR3 length equals 12 residues. With 2 bases removed from V and 4 bases from J, the gap between germline ends came to 9 bases. Germline V gene data show CDR1 as DFQATT and CDR2 as SNEGSKA (reference sequence). The CDR3 sequence: CSARPPGYEQYF. In DNA form, the CDR3 reads TGCAGTGCTAGACCGCCAGGGTACGAGCAGTACTTC.

This clonotype occurred a few times. The J gene is TRBJ2-3, the V gene TRBV20-1; D gene ambiguous. Trimming took off 6 bases at V and 6 bases at J, with 13 bases between the two ends. Germline-derived CDR1 and CDR2 are DFQATT and SNEGSKA (reference sequence). This CDR3 has 12 amino acids. CDR3 coding DNA: TGCAGTGCCCCTACATCAGGCGATACGCAGTATTTT. Its protein is CSAPTSGDTQYF.

This chain connects TRBV5-1 to TRBJ2-3; the match to TRBD2 covers 8 bases. Germline CDR1 is SGHRS and CDR2 is YFSETQ. The CDR3 is 15 residues long. V trimming: 1 base; J trimming: 1 base; junction bases outside the gene matches: 2. In nucleotides, the CDR3 is TGCGCCAGCAGCTTGACGGGAGGGCGCACAGATACGCAGTATTTT. Translation gives CASSLTGGRTDTQYF. The whole variable domain, remainder taken from reference TRBV5-1 and TRBJ2-3, is KAGVTQTPRYLIKTRGQQVTLSCSPISGHRSVSWYQQTPGQGLQFLFEYFSETQRNKGNFPGRFSGRQFSNSRSEMNVSTLELGDSALYLCASSLTGGRTDTQYFGPGTRLTVL.

This clonotype was detected only a few times. The rearrangement uses TRBV7-2 and TRBJ1-3; D is possibly TRBD1 (5 bases). The V end was cut by 6 bases, the J end by 0 bases, with 12 bases between. Germline V CDR1 and CDR2: SGHTA, FQGNSA. The CDR3 is 15 residues long. This CDR3 is CASSGGTYSGNTIYF. CDR3 nucleotides: TGTGCCAGCAGTGGCGGGACGTACTCTGGAAACACCATATATTTT.

In its sample, this clonotype was seen a few times. This rearrangement joins TRBV20-1 to TRBJ2-5; D ambiguous. Germline lookup yields CDR1 DFQATT and CDR2 SNEGSKA (reference sequence). The CDR3 is 15 residues long. Trimming pared 1 base from V and 5 bases from J, leaving 17 bases between. The CDR3 DNA sequence: TGCAGTGCTAGAGGTTGGGCTAGTAGGATGGAGACCCAGTACTTC. It translates to CSARGWASRMETQYF.

This clonotype was observed a few times. The CDR3 protein is CASSQDWGANYGYTF. As DNA, the CDR3 is TGCGCCAGCAGCCAAGATTGGGGTGCCAACTATGGCTACACCTTC. The genes are TRBV4-3 and TRBJ1-2; D call uncertain. The CDR3 loop spans 15 amino acids. Germline V gene sequence: CDR1 LGHNA, CDR2 YSLEER. The V end lost 0 bases, the J end lost 2 bases, and 10 bases lay between the germline ends.

This clonotype was recorded a few times. This chain links TRBV27 with TRBJ2-7, with 8 bases matching TRBD2. The CDR3 totals 15 residues. Germline CDR1 and CDR2: MNHEY and SMNVEV (reference sequence). Losses at the gene ends were 5 bases for V and 3 bases for J; bases not matched to a gene: 9. The CDR3 is CASSPPLAELYEQYF. The DNA of the CDR3 is TGTGCCAGCAGTCCCCCACTAGCGGAACTCTACGAGCAGTACTTC.

The V call is TRBV20-1, the J call TRBJ2-1; TRBD2 matches 10 bases. This CDR3 comprises 15 residues. J lost 4 bases, V lost 3 bases, and 6 bases had no gene match. Germline lookup yields CDR1 DFQATT and CDR2 SNEGSKA (reference sequence). As DNA, the CDR3 is TGCAGTGCTAGCCCAGGACTAGCGGCGTACAATGAGCAGTTCTTC. Its protein is CSASPGLAAYNEQFF.

The chain has TRBV5-1 and TRBJ2-7; TRBD2 matches at 12 bases. This CDR3 is built from 15 residues. The germline V gene encodes CDR1 SGHRS and CDR2 YFSETQ. The trim removed 4 bases at V and 6 bases at J, leaving 8 bases unmatched. For the CDR3, the DNA is TGCGCCAGCAGCAGACTAGCGGGAGAGCTGGCCGAGCAGTACTTC. Translated, it gives CASSRLAGELAEQYF.

The rearrangement links TRBV2 to TRBJ2-3; 10 bases line up with TRBD2. Germline V gives CDR1 SNHLY, CDR2 FYNNEI. The CDR3 runs 15 residues. The V gene end was trimmed by 4 bases and the J gene end by 6 bases; junction bases not matched to a gene: 7. CDR3 coding DNA: TGTGCCAGCAGTGCAGTAGCGGGAGGTATGGATACGCAGTATTTT. Its translation: CASSAVAGGMDTQYF.